The 2 T cell receptor beta chains below come from one sample, sequenced in a study of blood T cell repertoires in COVID-19. Produced via immunoSEQ multiplex PCR; TCRdb's table is partial and in-frame only. The sample shows some 99,000 clones, more than 70% of them seen only once. Sequenced sample: peripheral blood. The receptors stem from a man aged 70-80 years with acute or convalescent COVID-19.

The chain joins TRBV5-4 to TRBJ1-2; the match to TRBD1 covers 8 bases. This CDR3 has 15 residues. V lost 1 base to trimming and J lost 4 bases; unmatched junction nucleotides: 6. Looked up from germline, CDR1 is SGHNT and CDR2 is YYREEE (reference sequence). The DNA of the CDR3 is TGTGCCAGCAGCTTGAATTCAGGGGGCAGCTATGGCTACACCTTC. Translating gives CASSLNSGGSYGYTF.

V and J are TRBV28 and TRBJ1-6; D uncertain. The CDR3 totals 14 residues. The germline V gene encodes CDR1 MDHEN and CDR2 SYDVKM. The V and J ends lost 6 bases and 9 bases respectively, with 15 bases between them. The DNA for the CDR3 is TGTGCCAGCAGGCTGGGCGTATCCCTTTCACCCCTCCACTTT. The encoded protein is CASRLGVSLSPLHF.